This is a list of T cell receptor beta chains from one sample in a study of identical twins. MiXCR, run by TCRdb on the 5' RACE reads, gives a single entry per CDR3 protein. Found here are around 500,000 distinct CDR3 sequences, approximately 15% of them singletons; the top ten hold about 0.52%. These data were also reused for a study on yellow fever vaccine responses in identical twins.

The specimen sequenced was CD4+ T cells sorted from blood. The receptor source for this set is a young woman in good health. CDR3s include the opening cysteine and the closing phenylalanine or tryptophan. A D gene is named only where the DNA matches it firmly. Expanded clones get a size class; other rows say once, few or many, or leave the size out.

V gene	D gene	J gene	clone size	CDR3 protein	CDR3 DNA
TRBV6-2/TRBV6-3	TRBD2	TRBJ2-3	few	CASSYLGLAGSDTQYF	TGTGCCAGCAGTTACTTGGGACTAGCGGGTTCAGATACGCAGTATTTT
TRBV12-3/TRBV12-4	TRBD2	TRBJ2-3	-	CAISLSPGLAGDPDTQYF	TGTGCCATCAGTTTATCCCCGGGACTAGCGGGAGACCCAGATACGCAGTATTTT
TRBV7-8	-	TRBJ2-3	-	CASSLGLAAGRTDTQYF	TGTGCCAGCAGCTTGGGCCTGGCGGCGGGGCGTACAGATACGCAGTATTTT
TRBV2	-	TRBJ1-4	-	CASTAGPNEKLFF	TGTGCCAGCACGGCAGGCCCTAATGAAAAACTGTTTTTT
TRBV28	TRBD1	TRBJ2-1	few	CASSPPGQGSFF	TGTGCCAGCAGCCCCCCGGGACAGGGGTCGTTCTTC
TRBV3-1	-	TRBJ1-1	few	CASSQEFRSPPEAFF	TGTGCCAGCAGCCAAGAGTTCAGGAGCCCACCTGAAGCTTTCTTT
TRBV28	TRBD1	TRBJ1-5	few	CASSLQGGTGNQPQHF	TGTGCCAGCAGTTTACAGGGGGGGACTGGCAATCAGCCCCAGCATTTT
TRBV6-1	-	TRBJ1-5	-	CASSEPAGPSNQPQHF	TGTGCCAGCAGTGAGCCCGCAGGGCCTAGCAATCAGCCCCAGCATTTT
TRBV20-1	TRBD1	TRBJ1-2	-	CSATTQGIGYGYTF	TGCAGTGCTACCACACAGGGGATCGGCTATGGCTACACCTTC
TRBV3-1	TRBD2	TRBJ2-5	few	CASSQLAGGLGETQYF	TGTGCCAGCAGCCAACTAGCGGGGGGCCTTGGGGAGACCCAGTACTTC
TRBV7-2	TRBD1	TRBJ2-3	many	CASSGDRDTQYF	TGTGCCAGCAGCGGGGACAGAGATACGCAGTATTTT
TRBV7-9	-	TRBJ2-1	few	CASSEDSTYNEQFF	TGTGCCAGCAGCGAGGACTCTACCTACAATGAGCAGTTCTTC
TRBV11-2	-	TRBJ2-1	-	CASSLGNRKQFF	TGTGCCAGCAGCTTAGGGAACAGGAAGCAGTTCTTC
TRBV5-1	TRBD2	TRBJ2-1	few	CASSLIGGGSYNEQFF	TGCGCCAGCAGCTTGATCGGGGGGGGTTCCTACAATGAGCAGTTCTTC
TRBV6-1	-	TRBJ2-7	few	CASSEDRFYEQYF	TGTGCCAGCAGTGAAGATAGATTCTACGAGCAGTACTTC
TRBV4-3	TRBD1	TRBJ2-5	once	CASSQVRGTGQQETQYF	TGCGCCAGCAGCCAAGTTCGCGGGACAGGGCAACAAGAGACCCAGTACTTC
TRBV29-1	TRBD2	TRBJ2-1	-	CSVPPGLAHNEQFF	TGCAGCGTCCCTCCGGGACTAGCGCACAATGAGCAGTTCTTC
TRBV4-2	TRBD2	TRBJ2-3	-	CASSQGSSGSADTQYF	TGTGCCAGCAGCCAAGGATCTAGCGGGAGTGCAGATACGCAGTATTTT
TRBV9	-	TRBJ2-1	-	CASSVGGHSYNEQFF	TGTGCCAGCAGCGTGGGGGGGCACTCCTACAATGAGCAGTTCTTC
TRBV12-3/TRBV12-4	-	TRBJ2-7	few	CASINLEGISSYEQYF	TGTGCCAGCATTAACCTAGAGGGAATAAGCTCCTACGAGCAGTACTTC
TRBV2	TRBD2	TRBJ2-3	few	CASSEAQRGGLDLDTQYF	TGTGCCAGCAGTGAAGCCCAGCGGGGGGGCCTTGATTTAGATACGCAGTATTTT
TRBV12-3/TRBV12-4	TRBD1	TRBJ2-3	few	CASSLGQGLAQYF	TGTGCCAGCAGTCTCGGACAGGGTTTAGCGCAGTATTTT
TRBV4-3	-	TRBJ2-1	-	CASSQDSQGHFIEQFF	TGCGCCAGCAGCCAAGATAGTCAGGGTCATTTTATTGAGCAGTTCTTC
TRBV5-1	TRBD2	TRBJ2-2	few	CASSLAGTSPGELFF	TGCGCCAGCAGCTTGGCCGGGACTAGCCCCGGGGAGCTGTTTTTT
TRBV6-2/TRBV6-3	-	TRBJ2-3	-	CASSKGHTQYF	TGTGCCAGCAGCAAAGGTCATACGCAGTATTTT
TRBV29-1	-	TRBJ2-7	few	CSVFINSHEQYF	TGCAGCGTGTTTATCAATTCCCACGAGCAGTACTTC
TRBV7-3	TRBD2	TRBJ2-2	-	CASSLEGASGGLTGELFF	TGTGCCAGCAGCTTAGAGGGGGCTAGCGGGGGCCTCACCGGGGAGCTGTTTTTT
TRBV7-2	-	TRBJ2-2	many	CASSFRVAVRTGELFF	TGTGCCAGCAGCTTTCGAGTAGCGGTGAGAACCGGGGAGCTGTTTTTT
TRBV7-2	TRBD2	TRBJ2-5	few	CASSLAGGGLMETQYF	TGTGCCAGCAGCTTAGCAGGCGGGGGGCTTATGGAGACCCAGTACTTC
TRBV6-5	TRBD1	TRBJ2-3	-	CASSYGDRGPDTQYF	TGTGCCAGCAGTTACGGGGACAGGGGGCCGGATACGCAGTATTTT
TRBV20-1	TRBD2	TRBJ2-1	few	CSASSRRGVEEQFF	TGCAGTGCTAGCTCTCGACGGGGGGTCGAAGAGCAGTTCTTC
TRBV7-2	-	TRBJ2-7	-	CASSFQAGQGSYEQYF	TGTGCCAGCAGCTTCCAGGCAGGTCAAGGGTCCTACGAGCAGTACTTC
TRBV29-1	TRBD1	TRBJ2-5	-	CSVIRGQETQYF	TGCAGCGTCATCAGGGGGCAAGAGACCCAGTACTTC
TRBV9	-	TRBJ2-1	few	CASSVGDRDGKFF	TGTGCCAGCAGCGTAGGGGACCGGGACGGTAAGTTCTTC
TRBV28	-	TRBJ2-5	-	CASTRAGKETQYF	TGTGCCAGCACCCGCGCCGGAAAAGAGACCCAGTACTTC
TRBV5-1	-	TRBJ2-5	few	CASSLDPLGGVQYF	TGCGCCAGCAGCTTGGACCCGCTAGGTGGCGTCCAGTACTTC
TRBV3-1	-	TRBJ1-1	-	CASSQDDNTEAFF	TGTGCCAGCAGCCAAGATGATAACACTGAAGCTTTCTTT
TRBV20-1	-	TRBJ2-3	few	CSANDLRQLNTDTQYF	TGCAGTGCTAACGACCTCAGGCAGCTCAACACAGATACGCAGTATTTT
TRBV6-4	TRBD1	TRBJ2-7	few	CASSATGGASEQYF	TGTGCCAGCAGTGCAACAGGGGGCGCTTCCGAGCAGTACTTC
TRBV5-1	-	TRBJ2-1	-	CASRKAGSHEQFF	TGCGCCAGCAGGAAGGCCGGGTCCCATGAGCAGTTCTTC
TRBV18	-	TRBJ2-1	few	CASSGNNEQFF	TGTGCCAGCTCAGGCAACAATGAGCAGTTCTTC
TRBV9	-	TRBJ2-5	-	CASSWGRVGETQYF	TGTGCCAGCAGTTGGGGTCGGGTGGGAGAGACCCAGTACTTC
TRBV28	-	TRBJ1-1	many	CASSLAGMNTEAFF	TGTGCCAGCAGTTTGGCGGGAATGAACACTGAAGCTTTCTTT
TRBV20-1	-	TRBJ2-2	-	CSASGQGELFF	TGCAGTGCTTCCGGACAGGGGGAGCTGTTTTTT
TRBV12-3/TRBV12-4	TRBD2	TRBJ2-7	-	CASSLSAGSYEQYF	TGTGCCAGCAGTCTCTCAGCGGGGTCCTACGAGCAGTACTTC
TRBV7-4	-	TRBJ1-5	few	CASSLLQLGNQPQHF	TGTGCCAGCAGCCTACTTCAATTGGGGAATCAGCCCCAGCATTTT
TRBV28	TRBD1	TRBJ2-5	few	CASSSVRTGVTETQYF	TGTGCCAGCAGCTCTGTTCGGACAGGGGTGACAGAGACCCAGTACTTC
TRBV9	TRBD1	TRBJ1-1	-	CASSRRGQGVGDTEAFF	TGTGCCAGCAGCAGAAGAGGACAGGGGGTAGGAGACACTGAAGCTTTCTTT
TRBV5-1	TRBD2	TRBJ2-3	once	CASSFTGGPGGTDTQYF	TGCGCCAGCAGCTTCACGGGGGGGCCAGGGGGCACAGATACGCAGTATTTT
TRBV6-1	-	TRBJ2-7	few	CASTDQGRSSYEQYF	TGTGCCAGCACCGACCAGGGTCGGAGCTCCTACGAGCAGTACTTC
TRBV30	-	TRBJ2-1	-	CAWSVLQGRSYNEQFF	TGTGCCTGGAGTGTACTTCAGGGTAGGTCCTACAATGAGCAGTTCTTC
TRBV2	-	TRBJ2-5	many	CASAQETQYF	TGTGCCAGCGCACAAGAGACCCAGTACTTC
TRBV25-1	-	TRBJ2-3	-	CASSESASSTDTQYF	TGTGCCAGCAGTGAATCGGCTAGTAGCACAGATACGCAGTATTTT
TRBV6-2/TRBV6-3	TRBD1	TRBJ1-1	-	CASRTPGTGAFF	TGTGCCAGCAGAACCCCCGGGACAGGAGCTTTCTTT
TRBV20-1	-	TRBJ2-2	-	CSARPRVTGELFF	TGCAGTGCTAGGCCCCGGGTTACCGGGGAGCTGTTTTTT
TRBV6-5	-	TRBJ2-3	-	CASRLSLAAITDTQYF	TGTGCCAGCAGGTTATCGTTAGCGGCGATCACAGATACGCAGTATTTT
TRBV5-6	-	TRBJ2-7	-	CASSLGGNDGYEQYF	TGTGCCAGCAGCTTGGGGGGGAATGATGGCTACGAGCAGTACTTC
TRBV4-3	-	TRBJ2-2	once	CASSQALREPGELFF	TGCGCCAGCAGCCAAGCCCTTCGGGAGCCCGGGGAGCTGTTTTTT
TRBV12-3/TRBV12-4	-	TRBJ2-4	many	CASSTLQGAKNIQYF	TGTGCCAGCAGCACCTTACAGGGAGCCAAAAACATTCAGTACTTC
TRBV5-1	-	TRBJ2-7	-	CASRQASGGTYEQYF	TGCGCCAGCAGACAGGCCTCAGGAGGGACCTACGAGCAGTACTTC